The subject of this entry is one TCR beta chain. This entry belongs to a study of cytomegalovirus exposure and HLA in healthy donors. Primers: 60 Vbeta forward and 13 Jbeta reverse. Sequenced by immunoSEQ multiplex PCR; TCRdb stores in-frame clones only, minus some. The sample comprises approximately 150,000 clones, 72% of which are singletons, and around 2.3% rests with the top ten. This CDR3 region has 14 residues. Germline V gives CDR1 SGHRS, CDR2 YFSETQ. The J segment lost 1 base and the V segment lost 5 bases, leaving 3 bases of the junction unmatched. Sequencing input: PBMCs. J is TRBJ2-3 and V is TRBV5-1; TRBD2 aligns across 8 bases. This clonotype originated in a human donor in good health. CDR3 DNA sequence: TGCGCCAGCAGTAATAGCGGGGGCACAGATACGCAGTATTTT. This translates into CASSNSGGTDTQYF.